These 15 T cell receptor beta chains were all obtained from the same sample, sequenced in a study of OX40 agonist ivuxolimab in advanced cancers. Method: immunoSEQ multiplex PCR; TCRdb's copy keeps in-frame clones and lacks some. This sample has 57,000 or so clones; about four fifths occur once, and the top ten carry roughly 3.3%. Here the sequenced sample was CD4+ or CD8+ T cells sorted from blood, taken in a trial of the OX40 agonist ivuxolimab. Receptors were obtained from an adult with an advanced solid tumor such as melanoma, head and neck, liver or kidney cancer.

This sequence joins TRBV28 and TRBJ1-2, with D possibly being TRBD1 (5 bases). Trimming took off 3 bases at V and 8 bases at J, with 19 bases between the two ends. The CDR3 spans 15 residues. Germline-derived CDR1 and CDR2 are MDHEN and SYDVKM. CDR3 protein: CASSFGGSISRGYTF. DNA for the CDR3: TGTGCCAGCAGTTTTGGGGGGTCCATTTCGCGGGGCTACACCTTC.

The rearrangement links TRBV25-1 to TRBJ1-3, with 8 bases aligning to TRBD1. The germline V gene has CDR1 MGHDK and CDR2 SYGVNS. The CDR3 consists of 14 residues. V was clipped by 6 bases and J by 4 bases; unmatched bases: 5. The CDR3 spells CASRPDRGGNTIYF. CDR3 bases: TGTGCCAGCAGACCCGACAGGGGAGGAAACACCATATATTTT.

The chain combines TRBV29-1 with TRBJ2-1, with 7 bases fitting TRBD2. Losses at the gene ends were 6 bases for V and 3 bases for J; bases not matched to a gene: 5. Germline V gene sequence: CDR1 SQVTM, CDR2 ANQGSEA. The CDR3 extends over 13 amino acids. CDR3 protein: CSVYGGYYNEQFF. CDR3 DNA sequence: TGCAGCGTCTACGGGGGGTACTACAATGAGCAGTTCTTC.

Concerning this clone itself: This sample includes further DNA sequences coding for the same CDR3. This sequence joins TRBV30 and TRBJ1-2; no clear D. Trimming took off 1 base at V and 3 bases at J, with 6 bases between the two ends. The germline V gene encodes CDR1 GTSNPN and CDR2 SVGIG (reference sequence). The CDR3 sequence is 12 residues long. The CDR3 DNA follows: TGTGCCTGGAGTGGGGGATACTATGGCTACACCTTC. It specifies CAWSGGYYGYTF.

This chain links TRBV13 with TRBJ1-1; 7 bases map to TRBD1. The CDR3 extends over 12 amino acids. Trimming cost V 4 bases and J 9 bases; bases outside gene matches: 5. The V gene's germline CDR1 is PRHDT and CDR2 FYEKMQ (reference sequence). The chain's CDR3 is CASSSRTGKAFF. Written as DNA, the CDR3 is TGTGCCAGCAGCTCCAGGACAGGAAAAGCTTTCTTT.

The chain carries TRBV6-5 and TRBJ2-7; tentatively, D is TRBD1 (5 bases). In germline, CDR1 is MNHEY, CDR2 SVGAGI. CDR3 length: 12 residues. Between the trimmed V and J ends, which lost 6 bases and 7 bases, there was a span of 13 bases. The CDR3 region is CASSSGRWEQYF. Written as DNA, the CDR3 is TGTGCCAGCAGCTCAGGGCGATGGGAGCAGTACTTC.

This clone was seen a single time. This chain connects TRBV9 to TRBJ1-2; D remains unclear. Germline lookup yields CDR1 SGDLS and CDR2 YYNGEE. The CDR3 runs to 13 residues. V lost 0 bases and J 5 bases, leaving 8 bases between the germline ends. CDR3 DNA sequence: TGTGCCAGCAGCGTAGGGGGTGGGTATGGCTACACCTTC. Translating gives CASSVGGGYGYTF.

This clone was detected a few times. This chain uses TRBV2 with TRBJ1-1; no clear D gene. The CDR3 has 10 amino acids. Germline CDR1 SNHLY, CDR2 FYNNEI. V was pared by 6 bases and J by 4 bases, with 3 bases between. CDR3 region: CASRATEAFF. The DNA of the CDR3 is TGTGCCAGCAGGGCCACTGAAGCTTTCTTT.

This chain joins TRBV2 and TRBJ2-5; D unclear. Trimming took 7 bases from V and 5 from J, leaving 20 bases between them. This CDR3 region has 15 residues. Germline lookup yields CDR1 SNHLY and CDR2 FYNNEI. CDR3 DNA: TGTGCCAGCACCCAGACGTTTCTTTTAAGGGAGACCCAGTACTTC. Encoded protein: CASTQTFLLRETQYF.

The rearrangement joins TRBV7-9 to TRBJ1-2; D may be TRBD1 (6 bases). The germline CDR1 and CDR2 sequences are SEHNR and FQNEAQ (reference sequence). Trimming shortened V by 7 bases and J by 0 bases, and 15 bases separated the two germline ends. CDR3 length: 15 residues. This chain's CDR3 is CASTLWTDTNYGYTF. CDR3 DNA sequence: TGTGCCAGCACCCTCTGGACAGATACTAACTATGGCTACACCTTC.

The gene calls are TRBV9 and TRBJ1-2; no clear D. Germline V CDR1 and CDR2: SGDLS, YYNGEE. The length of the CDR3 is 15 residues. V lost 4 bases and J 0 bases, leaving 13 bases between the germline ends. The CDR3 DNA sequence: TGTGCCAGCAGCCCGCGGGGAGTAGCTAACTATGGCTACACCTTC. This gives the protein CASSPRGVANYGYTF.

This clone is medium-sized in the sample. The chain is built from TRBV4-1 and TRBJ1-5, with 8 bases aligning to TRBD1. The V gene's germline CDR1 is MGHRA and CDR2 YSYEKL. V dropped 2 bases and J dropped 2; count of bases not matched to a gene: 8. This CDR3 has 17 residues. Here the CDR3 DNA reads TGCGCCAGCAGCCAACCCACAGGGGGAATCGGCAATCAGCCCCAGCATTTT. Translation gives CASSQPTGGIGNQPQHF.

The rearrangement joins TRBV6-5 to TRBJ2-1; 7 bases fit TRBD1. The CDR3 totals 14 residues. V shed 6 bases and J 5 bases; nucleotides not matched to a gene: 7. Germline values: CDR1 MNHEY, CDR2 SVGAGI. CDR3 loop: CASSRDSSNNEQFF. The DNA of the CDR3 is TGTGCCAGCAGCCGGGACAGCAGCAACAATGAGCAGTTCTTC.

This clone appeared a few times. The chain joins TRBV9 to TRBJ2-3; 10 bases are shared with TRBD2. Trimming cost V 1 base and J 6 bases; bases outside gene matches: 8. CDR3 size: 16 residues. Germline lookup yields CDR1 SGDLS and CDR2 YYNGEE. CDR3 nucleotides: TGTGCCAGCAGCGTAAGGGCTAGCGGGGGAGGGGATACGCAGTATTTT. This sequence encodes CASSVRASGGGDTQYF.

This clone was found a few times. The chain is built from TRBV2 and TRBJ2-2; TRBD2 agrees at 8 bases. Germline trimming cut 6 bases from V and 8 bases from J; bases unmatched to any gene: 17. Germline V gene lookup returns CDR1 SNHLY and CDR2 FYNNEI. This CDR3 comprises 17 residues. CDR3 protein: CASRLIAGFSVVGELFF. The CDR3 coding sequence is TGTGCCAGCAGATTAATAGCGGGGTTCTCAGTAGTGGGGGAGCTGTTTTTT. Supplemented by reference TRBV2 and TRBJ2-2, the full variable domain reads EPEVTQTPSHQVTQMGQEVILRCVPISNHLYFYWYRQILGQKVEFLVSFYNNEISEKSEIFDDQFSVERPDGSNFTLKIRSTKLEDSAMYFCASRLIAGFSVVGELFFGEGSRLTVL.